These 13 T cell receptor beta chains came from one sample sequenced in a study of OX40 agonist ivuxolimab in advanced cancers. Library generation was performed with the immunoSEQ multiplex PCR assay. In its TCRdb copy, this immuneACCESS table keeps in-frame sequences only and misses some clones. Where compared with another copy, unresolved V genes explain less than half of these, and the others have no known cause. The sample records tens of thousands of clones, about 89% of which are singletons. The ten top clones hold 4.5% to 5% of the sample. Here the sequenced sample was CD4+ or CD8+ T cells sorted from blood, taken in a trial of the OX40 agonist ivuxolimab. These receptor sequences come from an adult with an advanced solid tumor such as melanoma, head and neck, liver or kidney cancer.

V is TRBV27 and J is TRBJ1-6, with D unclear. CDR1 MNHEY and CDR2 SMNVEV come from the germline V gene (reference sequence). V was cut by 4 bases and J by 5 bases, with 9 bases left in between. This CDR3 spans 14 amino acids. The CDR3 loop reads CASSSAGDNSPLHF. CDR3 nucleotides: TGTGCCAGCAGTTCGGCCGGGGATAATTCACCCCTCCACTTT.

The rearrangement links TRBV9 to TRBJ1-6, with unresolved D. V shed 0 bases and J shed 6 bases, with 16 bases lying between them. Germline V gene lookup returns CDR1 SGDLS and CDR2 YYNGEE. The CDR3 sequence is 17 residues long. The CDR3 is CASSVEGRIGLNSPLHF. CDR3 nucleotide sequence: TGTGCCAGCAGCGTAGAGGGCAGAATCGGGCTTAATTCACCCCTCCACTTT.

This clone was seen a handful of times. The chain is built from TRBV4-3 and TRBJ1-2, with D possibly TRBD1 on 6 matching bases. Deletions cut 3 bases from V and 6 bases from J, with 14 bases between. CDR3 size: 14 residues. In germline, CDR1 is LGHNA, CDR2 YSLEER. CDR3 nucleotides: TGCGCCAGCAGCCACTCGGACAGCAGCCATGGCTACACCTTC. Encoded protein: CASSHSDSSHGYTF.

The rearrangement links TRBV28 to TRBJ2-2; D remains ambiguous. Germline CDR1 MDHEN, CDR2 SYDVKM. The CDR3 loop spans 11 amino acids. Trimming removed 9 bases at V and 7 bases at J, with 9 bases between. This chain's CDR3 is CASGWLGELFF. CDR3 sequence (DNA): TGTGCCAGTGGTTGGCTCGGGGAGCTGTTTTTT.

V is TRBV11-2 and J is TRBJ1-1; D unresolved. V lost 3 bases and J 1 base, leaving 6 bases between the germline ends. There are 13 residues in the CDR3. The germline CDR1 and CDR2 sequences are SGHAT and FQNNGV. CDR3 nucleotide sequence: TGTGCCAGCAGCTTTACAGAGAACACTGAAGCTTTCTTT. This codes for CASSFTENTEAFF.

The rearrangement joins TRBV18 to TRBJ2-7; weak D call: TRBD1 (6 bases). Germline V gene data show CDR1 as KGHSH and CDR2 as LQKENI. CDR3 size: 15 residues. V was shortened by 5 bases and J by 3 bases, with 17 bases between the two germline ends. The CDR3 DNA reads as TGTGCCAGCTCAGCACTCGGGACAAAAAACTACGAGCAGTACTTC. Translated: CASSALGTKNYEQYF.

This clone counts as medium-sized. CDR3 in amino acids: CATSRERTGGVTSGRIDSTGELFF. In nucleotides, the CDR3 is TGTGCCACCAGCAGAGAGCGGACAGGGGGCGTTACTAGCGGGAGAATTGATAGCACCGGGGAGCTGTTTTTT. V gene TRBV15 combines with J gene TRBJ2-2; D possibly matches TRBD1 or TRBD2 (11 bases each). This CDR3 contains 24 residues. The V and J ends lost 0 bases and 4 bases respectively, with 36 bases between them. Looked up from germline, CDR1 is LNHNV and CDR2 is YYDKDF (reference sequence).

This clone came up a few times. The chain is built from TRBV4-1 and TRBJ1-1; D is unresolved. Between the trimmed V and J ends, which lost 6 bases and 1 base, there was a span of 9 bases. The CDR3 has 13 residues. The germline gives CDR1 MGHRA, CDR2 YSYEKL. In DNA, the CDR3 is TGCGCCAGCAGTTCAAGCCCGAACACTGAAGCTTTCTTT. It is translated as CASSSSPNTEAFF.

The chain joins TRBV5-6 to TRBJ2-7, with 7 bases lining up with TRBD1. CDR3 length: 12 residues. Unmatched junction bases numbered 1, after V lost 4 bases and J lost 3 bases. Germline V gives CDR1 SGHDT, CDR2 YYEEEE. The CDR3 loop reads CASSGDSYEQYV. The CDR3 DNA is TGTGCCAGCAGCGGGGACAGCTACGAGCAGTACGTC.

J is TRBJ2-5 and V is TRBV7-6; 10 positions match TRBD1. The CDR3 totals 19 residues. J was trimmed by 4 bases and V by 5 bases; bases with no gene match: 19. Germline lookup yields CDR1 SGHVS and CDR2 FNYEAQ. The CDR3 protein is CASSNRDRGPTIFAETQYF. The CDR3 DNA follows: TGTGCCAGCAGCAACCGGGACAGGGGACCCACTATCTTCGCAGAGACCCAGTACTTC.

The chain combines TRBV4-1 with TRBJ2-1, with a weak D call TRBD1 (6 bases). This CDR3 is built from 17 residues. Trimming left V 3 bases short and J 5 bases short, with 20 bases between. From germline, CDR1 is MGHRA and CDR2 YSYEKL. For the CDR3, the DNA is TGCGCCAGCAGCCAGGTTACAGGGATTCGTTGGAACAATGAGCAGTTCTTC. Its protein is CASSQVTGIRWNNEQFF.

This clone was seen a handful of times. The chain joins TRBV4-3 to TRBJ2-2; a weak D match, TRBD2 (5 bases). The CDR3 consists of 16 residues. V was clipped by 5 bases and J by 1 base, with 14 bases between them. Per the germline V gene, CDR1 is LGHNA and CDR2 is YSLEER. The CDR3 DNA follows: TGCGCCAGCAGCAACCGCCGGACTTTGAACACCGGGGAGCTGTTTTTT. It yields the protein CASSNRRTLNTGELFF.

The chain is built from TRBV7-3 and TRBJ2-3; D is unresolved. The CDR3 extends over 15 amino acids. Trimming shortened V by 2 bases and J by 2 bases, and 11 bases separated the two germline ends. Germline loops: CDR1 SGHTA, CDR2 FQGTGA. The CDR3 coding sequence is TGTGCCAGCAGCTTAGTGGGTGCCACCACAGATACGCAGTATTTT. Translated, it gives CASSLVGATTDTQYF.